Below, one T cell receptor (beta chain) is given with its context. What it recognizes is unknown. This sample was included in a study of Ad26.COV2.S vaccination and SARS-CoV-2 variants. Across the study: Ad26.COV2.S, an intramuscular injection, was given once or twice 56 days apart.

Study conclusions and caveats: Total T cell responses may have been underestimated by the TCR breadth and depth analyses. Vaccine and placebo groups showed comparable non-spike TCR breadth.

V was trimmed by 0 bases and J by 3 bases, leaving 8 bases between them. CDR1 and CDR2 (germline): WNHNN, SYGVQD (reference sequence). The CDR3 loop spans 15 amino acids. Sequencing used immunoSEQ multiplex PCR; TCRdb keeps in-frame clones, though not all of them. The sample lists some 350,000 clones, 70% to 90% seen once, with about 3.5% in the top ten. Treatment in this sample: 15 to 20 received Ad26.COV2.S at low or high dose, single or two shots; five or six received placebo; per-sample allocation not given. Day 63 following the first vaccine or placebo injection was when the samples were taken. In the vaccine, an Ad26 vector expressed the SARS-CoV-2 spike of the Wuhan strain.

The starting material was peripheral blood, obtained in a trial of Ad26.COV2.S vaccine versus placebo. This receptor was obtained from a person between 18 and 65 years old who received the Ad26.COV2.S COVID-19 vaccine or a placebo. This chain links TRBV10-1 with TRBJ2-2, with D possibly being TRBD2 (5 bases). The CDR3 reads CASSESLADTGELFF. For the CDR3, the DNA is TGCGCCAGCAGTGAGTCCCTAGCCGACACCGGGGAGCTGTTTTTT.